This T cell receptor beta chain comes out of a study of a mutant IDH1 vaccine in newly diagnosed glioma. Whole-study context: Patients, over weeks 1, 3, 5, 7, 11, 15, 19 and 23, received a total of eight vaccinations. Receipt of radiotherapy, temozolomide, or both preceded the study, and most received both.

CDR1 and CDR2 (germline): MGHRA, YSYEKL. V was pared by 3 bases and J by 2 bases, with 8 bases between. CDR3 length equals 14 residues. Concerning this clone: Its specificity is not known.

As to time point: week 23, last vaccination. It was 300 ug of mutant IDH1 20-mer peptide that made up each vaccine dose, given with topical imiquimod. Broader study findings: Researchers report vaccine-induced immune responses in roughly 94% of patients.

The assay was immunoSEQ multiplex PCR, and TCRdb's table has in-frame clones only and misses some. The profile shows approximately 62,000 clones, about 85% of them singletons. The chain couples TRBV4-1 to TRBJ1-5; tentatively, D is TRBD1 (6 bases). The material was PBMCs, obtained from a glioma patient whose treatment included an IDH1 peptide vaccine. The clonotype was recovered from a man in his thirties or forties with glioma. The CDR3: CASSQQGRNQPQHF. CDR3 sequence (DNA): TGCGCCAGCAGCCAGCAGGGGCGCAATCAGCCCCAGCATTTT.